A selection of T cell receptor beta chains follows, all from one sample in a study of shared clonotypes between healthy human individuals. Using immunoSEQ multiplex PCR, the repertoire was profiled, and TCRdb retains in-frame clones only, with some absent. The sample yields about 2.5 million clones, roughly 90% seen once. The sequenced sample was naive CD4+ T cells from PBMCs. The receptor source for this set is a man younger than 30 in good health. Some clones in this sample may be carry-over from other donors' samples. The CDR3 runs from the conserved cysteine through the conserved F or W. The D gene is left open where the match is weak. The listing skips clone size in some rows; elsewhere it reads once, few, many or a size class.

13 | TRBJ1-2 | NA | TRBD1 | TRBV7-2 | CASSPGQGHGCTF | TGTGCCAGCAGCCCGGGACAGGGACATGGCTGCACCTTC
15 | TRBJ2-1 | NA | NA | TRBV9 | CASSAFRGSYNEQFF | TGTGCCAGCAGCGCCTTCCGGGGGTCCTACAATGAGCAGTTCTTC
15 | TRBJ2-2 | NA | TRBD2 | TRBV6-6 | CASKIAGGNTGELFF | TGTGCCAGCAAAATAGCGGGAGGAAACACCGGGGAGCTGTTTTTT
15 | TRBJ2-1 | NA | TRBD2 | TRBV6-1 | CASSEREAWYNEQFF | TGTGCCAGCAGTGAGCGGGAGGCGTGGTACAATGAGCAGTTCTTC
16 | TRBJ1-4 | NA | NA | TRBV19 | CASCAGARRGYEKLFF | TGTGCCAGCTGCGCGGGGGCGCGGAGGGGATATGAAAAACTGTTTTTT
14 | TRBJ2-4 | NA | NA | TRBV27 | CASTRRAGENIQYF | TGTGCCAGCACCCGCCGGGCAGGGGAAAACATTCAGTACTTC
14 | TRBJ2-7 | NA | NA | TRBV19 | CASSIEGRGYEQYF | TGTGCCAGTAGTATCGAAGGCAGGGGCTACGAGCAGTACTTC
15 | TRBJ2-5 | NA | TRBD1 | TRBV14 | CASSLQGQTKGAQYF | TGTGCCAGCAGCCTACAGGGACAGACGAAAGGGGCCCAGTACTTC
15 | TRBJ1-4 | NA | NA | TRBV11-2 | CASSLGDGLGGGLFF | TGTGCCAGCAGCCTAGGGGACGGGCTCGGCGGGGGACTGTTTTTT
14 | TRBJ1-3 | NA | NA | TRBV28 | CASSSSLIGNTIYF | TGTGCCAGCAGTTCGTCATTGATTGGAAACACCATATATTTT
15 | TRBJ2-7 | NA | NA | TRBV7-9 | CASTTRRAGAYEQYF | TGTGCCAGCACCACCCGACGGGCCGGTGCCTACGAGCAGTACTTC
15 | TRBJ1-5 | NA | NA | TRBV4-2 | CASSQTDRSNQPQHF | TGTGCCAGCAGCCAAACCGACAGGAGCAATCAGCCCCAGCATTTT
12 | TRBJ1-1 | few | NA | TRBV27 | CASSRNRVEAFF | TGTGCCAGCAGTCGAAACAGGGTTGAAGCTTTCTTT
16 | TRBJ2-7 | NA | TRBD2 | TRBV2 | CASREKGLAGVYEQYF | TGTGCCAGCAGGGAAAAGGGACTAGCGGGAGTCTACGAGCAGTACTTC
15 | TRBJ2-7 | NA | TRBD2 | TRBV2 | CASSGGLAGTYEQYF | TGTGCCAGCAGTGGGGGACTAGCGGGGACCTACGAGCAGTACTTC